This TCR beta chain was sequenced for a study of cytomegalovirus exposure and HLA in healthy donors. On this clone: Antigen unknown.

V was clipped by 1 base and J by 5 bases; unmatched bases: 5. This CDR3 is built from 16 residues. Per the germline V gene, CDR1 is LGHNA and CDR2 is YSLEER. The PCR was carried out with 60 Vbeta primers and 13 Jbeta primers. The repertoire was sequenced with immunoSEQ multiplex PCR; TCRdb's copy has only in-frame clones and lacks some. The top ten clones hold about 1.1% of a sample with around 140,000 clones, 75% to 80% of them seen once. Whole-study results and caveats: For presence/absence analyses, sequencing depth was assumed to be roughly uniform across donors.

The chain is built from TRBV4-3 and TRBJ2-2, with TRBD1 matching over 9 bases. The clonotype was recovered from a male donor in good health and CMV-seronegative. Source material: PBMCs. DNA for the CDR3: TGCGCCAGCAGCCAAGCGGACAGGGGTGGGACCGGGGAGCTGTTTTTT. It translates to CASSQADRGGTGELFF.